The next 25 T cell receptor beta chains were all read from a single sample in a study of cytomegalovirus exposure and HLA in healthy donors. The PCR ran on 60 Vbeta and 13 Jbeta primers. TCRdb's copy holds only in-frame clones and misses some; the assay was immunoSEQ multiplex PCR. The sample lists approximately 140,000 clones, 79% occurring once. The source material was PBMCs. The source is a man aged 18-30 years in good health and CMV-seronegative.

The chain has TRBV4-3 and TRBJ1-2; D call uncertain. The CDR3 sequence is 14 residues long. V lost 0 bases to trimming and J lost 7 bases, with 12 bases between them. Looked up from germline, CDR1 is LGHNA and CDR2 is YSLEER. The CDR3 sequence: CASSQDYGVAGYTF. CDR3 coding DNA: TGCGCCAGCAGCCAAGATTACGGGGTTGCTGGCTACACCTTC.

The chain uses TRBV19 and TRBJ1-1; D uncertain. V was shortened by 4 bases and J by 6 bases, with 12 bases between the two germline ends. CDR1 is LNHDA, CDR2 SQIVND, per germline (reference sequence). CDR3 length: 13 residues. In DNA, the CDR3 is TGTGCCAGTAGTACCCGACGGAGGCCTGAAGCTTTCTTT. Amino acid sequence: CASSTRRRPEAFF. Full variable domain (rest looked up from reference TRBV19 and TRBJ1-1): DGGITQSPKYLFRKEGQNVTLSCEQNLNHDAMYWYRQDPGQGLRLIYYSQIVNDFQKGDIAEGYSVSREKKESFPLTVTSAQKNPTAFYLCASSTRRRPEAFFGQGTRLTVV.

The J gene is TRBJ2-1, the V gene TRBV14, with D uncertain. The CDR3 has 11 residues. V lost 3 bases and J 8 bases, leaving 5 bases between the germline ends. Germline-derived CDR1 and CDR2 are SGHDN and FVKESK. The CDR3 is CASSQLDEQFF. CDR3 DNA sequence: TGTGCCAGCAGCCAGTTAGATGAGCAGTTCTTC.

The rearrangement uses TRBV9 and TRBJ1-4; D is ambiguous. CDR1 is SGDLS, CDR2 YYNGEE, per germline. Trimming took 3 bases from V and 5 from J, leaving 11 bases between them. The CDR3 has 14 residues. CDR3 in amino acids: CASSAIGGNEKLFF. The CDR3 region has the DNA TGTGCCAGCAGCGCCATCGGAGGAAATGAAAAACTGTTTTTT. The entire variable domain, with the rest obtained from reference TRBV9 and TRBJ1-4, is as follows: DSGVTQTPKHLITATGQRVTLRCSPRSGDLSVYWYQQSLDQGLQFLIQYYNGEERAKGNILERFSAQQFPDLHSELNLSSLELGDSALYFCASSAIGGNEKLFFGSGTQLSVL.

The genes are TRBV6-5 and TRBJ1-2; 10 bases are shared with TRBD1. Germline V gene sequence: CDR1 MNHEY, CDR2 SVGAGI. Trimming removed 6 bases from V and 8 bases from J; junction bases left unmatched: 9. CDR3 size: 14 residues. CDR3 DNA sequence: TGTGCCAGCAGACCGGGACAGGGGAGGCGCGGCTACACCTTC. Its protein is CASRPGQGRRGYTF.

This clone was detected a few times. The rearrangement links TRBV7-9 to TRBJ1-1; D remains ambiguous. Trimming left V 2 bases short and J 1 base short, with 5 bases between. Per the germline V gene, CDR1 is SEHNR and CDR2 is FQNEAQ (reference sequence). There are 13 residues in the CDR3. The CDR3 reads CASSLLENTEAFF. The CDR3 nucleotides read TGTGCCAGCAGCTTACTAGAGAACACTGAAGCTTTCTTT.

The chain has TRBV11-2 and TRBJ2-2; D is uncertain. The length of the CDR3 is 14 residues. V was cut by 5 bases and J by 2 bases, with 9 bases left in between. The germline CDR1 and CDR2 sequences are SGHAT and FQNNGV. In nucleotides, the CDR3 is TGTGCCAGCAGCCCGCCGACAAACACCGGGGAGCTGTTTTTT. It specifies CASSPPTNTGELFF. Based on the CDR3 plus reference TRBV11-2 and TRBJ2-2, the full variable domain is EAGVAQSPRYKIIEKRQSVAFWCNPISGHATLYWYQQILGQGPKLLIQFQNNGVVDDSQLPKDRFSAERLKGVDSTLKIQPAKLEDSAVYLCASSPPTNTGELFFGEGSRLTVL.

The rearrangement uses TRBV27 and TRBJ2-1; possibly TRBD2 for D (5 bases). With 4 bases removed from V and 12 bases from J, the gap between germline ends came to 13 bases. The germline V gene encodes CDR1 MNHEY and CDR2 SMNVEV (reference sequence). The CDR3 runs to 12 residues. For the CDR3, the DNA is TGTGCCAGCAGTTCCCCGGGGTGGGGGCAGTTCTTC. This translates into CASSSPGWGQFF.

This rearrangement joins TRBV4-2 to TRBJ1-5; D perhaps matches TRBD1 (5 bases). Deletions cut 4 bases from V and 2 bases from J, with 18 bases between. The CDR3 is 17 amino acids. Germline V gene lookup returns CDR1 LGHNA and CDR2 YNFKEQ. In DNA form, the CDR3 reads TGTGCCAGCAGCCCTCCCCAAGGGGTCCTGGGCAATCAGCCCCAGCATTTT. Translated, it gives CASSPPQGVLGNQPQHF.

The V call is TRBV7-9, the J call TRBJ1-2; 10 bases map to TRBD1. Germline loops: CDR1 SEHNR, CDR2 FQNEAQ (reference sequence). The V gene end was trimmed by 6 bases and the J gene end by 8 bases; junction bases not matched to a gene: 12. The CDR3 contains 15 residues. CDR3 in amino acids: CASSTTRQGARGYTF. The CDR3 DNA reads as TGTGCCAGCAGTACAACTCGACAGGGGGCTAGGGGCTACACCTTC.

This chain uses TRBV6-1 with TRBJ1-4; D might be TRBD1 (6 bases). The CDR3 extends over 14 amino acids. The germline V and J ends were trimmed by 7 bases and 4 bases, with 13 bases remaining between them. Per germline, CDR1 MNHNS and CDR2 SASEGT. In DNA form, the CDR3 reads TGTGCCAGCAATGAGGGGGGAGGTAATGAAAAACTGTTTTTT. Translated, it gives CASNEGGGNEKLFF.

Here the CDR3 reads CASSIAGSGGSPLHF. The DNA of the CDR3 is TGTGCCAGTAGTATTGCCGGGAGCGGCGGATCACCCCTCCACTTT. V and J are TRBV19 and TRBJ1-6, with D uncertain. Per the germline V gene, CDR1 is LNHDA and CDR2 is SQIVND (reference sequence). The CDR3 runs to 15 residues. The V gene lost 3 bases and the J gene lost 10 bases, with 16 bases spanning the gap.

The chain couples TRBV19 to TRBJ1-2; 7 positions agree with TRBD1. The J segment lost 10 bases and the V segment lost 6 bases, leaving 5 bases of the junction unmatched. CDR3 length: 11 amino acids. Germline CDR1 LNHDA, CDR2 SQIVND (reference sequence). The CDR3, as DNA: TGTGCCAGTAGCCTGACAGGGTACTACACCTTC. It yields the protein CASSLTGYYTF. Looking up the rest from reference TRBV19 and TRBJ1-2 gives the full variable domain: DGGITQSPKYLFRKEGQNVTLSCEQNLNHDAMYWYRQDPGQGLRLIYYSQIVNDFQKGDIAEGYSVSREKKESFPLTVTSAQKNPTAFYLCASSLTGYYTFGSGTRLTVV.

The chain links TRBV20-1 to TRBJ2-1, with unresolved D. CDR3 size: 11 residues. V was shortened by 7 bases and J by 4 bases, with 8 bases between the two germline ends. The V gene's germline CDR1 is DFQATT and CDR2 SNEGSKA (reference sequence). CDR3 coding DNA: TGCAGTGGACTCCATTACAATGAGCAGTTCTTC. Protein: CSGLHYNEQFF.

The chain recombines TRBV5-1 with TRBJ1-3; D might be TRBD1 (5 bases). Trimming took 0 bases from V and 4 from J, leaving 14 bases between them. The CDR3 contains 16 residues. Per germline, CDR1 SGHRS and CDR2 YFSETQ. CDR3 region: CASSLVGDFGGNTIYF. Here the CDR3 DNA reads TGCGCCAGCAGCTTGGTAGGGGACTTCGGCGGAAACACCATATATTTT.

This clone showed up just a few times. This chain connects TRBV5-1 to TRBJ2-5, with D perhaps matching TRBD1 (6 bases). V lost 3 bases and J lost 2, with 8 bases in between. This CDR3 region has 13 residues. In germline, CDR1 is SGHRS, CDR2 YFSETQ. CDR3 protein: CASSWTVQETQYF. The CDR3 nucleotides are TGCGCCAGCAGCTGGACAGTACAAGAGACCCAGTACTTC.

The chain is built from TRBV30 and TRBJ2-7; 10 bases map to TRBD1. The germline gives CDR1 GTSNPN, CDR2 SVGIG (reference sequence). The CDR3 covers 13 residues. V dropped 3 bases and J dropped 2; count of bases not matched to a gene: 1. CDR3 sequence: CAWRGQGTYEQYF. The CDR3, as DNA: TGTGCCTGGAGGGGACAGGGGACCTACGAGCAGTACTTC.

V usage is TRBV29-1 and J usage is TRBJ1-1; D is ambiguous. Trimming cost V 5 bases and J 11 bases, with 18 bases left between them. Germline lookup yields CDR1 SQVTM and CDR2 ANQGSEA. The CDR3 loop spans 12 amino acids. As DNA, the CDR3 is TGCAGCGTTCGGGCAGTGCCCTCGGGGGCTTTCTTT. This gives the protein CSVRAVPSGAFF.

V gene TRBV30 combines with J gene TRBJ2-7; the D is unclear. Germline-derived CDR1 and CDR2 are GTSNPN and SVGIG (reference sequence). V lost 3 bases and J 2 bases, leaving 14 bases between the germline ends. This CDR3 is 14 amino acids long. Here the CDR3 reads CAWRGSLTTYEQYF. The CDR3 region has the DNA TGTGCCTGGAGGGGCAGTCTGACCACCTACGAGCAGTACTTC.

The genes are TRBV4-3 and TRBJ1-3; D unresolved. The DNA end favors TRBJ2-2, so the J call may be wrong. The germline V gene encodes CDR1 LGHNA and CDR2 YSLEER. The CDR3 has 14 residues. The CDR3 coding sequence is TGCGCCAGCAGCCAATTACTTCACACCGGGGAGCTGTTTTTT. Encoded protein: CASSQLLHTGELFF.

The CDR3 sequence: CASSQVLGDEQFF. CDR3 sequence (DNA): TGCGCCAGCAGCCAAGTGCTCGGGGATGAGCAGTTCTTC. This chain joins TRBV4-1 and TRBJ2-1; possibly TRBD2 for D (5 bases). Deletions cut 1 base from V and 8 bases from J, with 9 bases between. The CDR3 length is 13 residues. Germline V gene lookup returns CDR1 MGHRA and CDR2 YSYEKL.

V usage is TRBV7-2 and J usage is TRBJ1-6; a possible D gene is TRBD1 (5 bases). The CDR3 is 14 residues long. Deletions cut 2 bases from V and 8 bases from J, with 10 bases between. The V gene's germline CDR1 is SGHTA and CDR2 FQGNSA. The CDR3 protein is CASSLQGLDSPLHF. The CDR3 DNA follows: TGTGCCAGCAGCTTACAGGGCCTAGATTCACCCCTCCACTTT.

V usage is TRBV7-9 and J usage is TRBJ1-5, with TRBD1 matching 8 bases. This CDR3 comprises 15 residues. Trimming took 3 bases from V and 4 from J; bases not matched to a gene: 5. Germline CDR1 is SEHNR and CDR2 is FQNEAQ (reference sequence). The CDR3 nucleotides read TGTGCCAGCAGCTTGGACAGGGCACTAAATCAGCCCCAGCATTTT. The encoded protein is CASSLDRALNQPQHF.

This clone was found a few times. V usage is TRBV6-6 and J usage is TRBJ1-1; TRBD1 agrees at 9 bases. The CDR3 contains 14 residues. With V trimmed by 5 bases and J by 4 bases, 5 bases remained unmatched. Germline CDR1 is MNHNY and CDR2 is SVGAGI (reference sequence). CDR3 amino acids: CASSHRGLGTEAFF. In nucleotides, the CDR3 is TGTGCCAGCAGTCACAGGGGGCTCGGCACTGAAGCTTTCTTT.

The chain employs TRBV6-4 and TRBJ1-1, with TRBD1 identical over 10 bases. Germline V CDR1 and CDR2: MRHNA, SNTAGT. Trimming at V came to 4 bases and at J to 9 bases, leaving 5 bases not matched to a gene. The CDR3 has 13 residues. CDR3 region: CASSAPGQGKAFF. In nucleotides, the CDR3 is TGTGCCAGCAGTGCCCCGGGACAGGGGAAAGCTTTCTTT.